A single TCR beta chain is shown here with its context. Its antigen is still unknown. TCRB immunosequencing input was roughly 500 nanograms of biopsy DNA per sample. Data came from immunoSEQ multiplex PCR; TCRdb stores just in-frame clones and leaves some out. This sample yields roughly 3,500 clones, of which about 70% are seen a single time; less than 10% belongs to the top ten. J lost 2 bases, V lost 2 bases, and 8 bases had no gene match. Germline assignment: CDR1 SNHLY and CDR2 FYNNEI. The CDR3 consists of 18 residues. This sample stems from a study of T cell repertoires in ileal Crohn's disease. At the level of the study: M6 samples are neoterminal ileum biopsies from postoperative colonoscopy. Overall study findings and caveats: All patients with clonality above 26.8% had endoscopic recurrence. Compared with non-smokers, active smokers at surgery showed more clonal expansions.

Time point in this sample: neoterminal ileum biopsy at postoperative endoscopy, about 6 months after surgery. What was sequenced was ileal tissue. This clonotype was sampled from an adult with Crohn's disease. This chain uses TRBV2 with TRBJ2-6, with TRBD1 matching over 8 bases. CDR3 sequence: CASSERTGKAAGANVLTF. CDR3 sequence (DNA): TGTGCCAGCAGTGAAAGGACAGGGAAGGCGGCTGGGGCCAACGTCCTGACTTTC.